This TCR beta chain came from a study of shared clonotypes between healthy human individuals. Profiling relied on immunoSEQ multiplex PCR, and the TCRdb table lists in-frame clones only, not all of them. The table shows 1.4 million to 1.5 million clones, with approximately 96% occurring only once. CDR1 is SEHNR, CDR2 FQNEAQ, per germline (reference sequence). This CDR3 comprises 15 residues. V lost 4 bases and J 4 bases, leaving 15 bases between the germline ends. The clonotype comes from a man aged 25-40 years in good health. Material: naive CD4+ T cells sorted from blood. This sample's subset: CD45RA+ positively selected. The chain couples TRBV7-9 to TRBJ2-3; unclear D gene. The CDR3 bases are TGTGCCAGCAGCTCTCACTTAAACCCGGCAGATACGCAGTATTTT. Translation gives CASSSHLNPADTQYF.